A selection of T cell receptor beta chains follows, all from one sample in a study of blood T cell repertoires in COVID-19. Generated by immunoSEQ multiplex PCR, the TCRdb table keeps only in-frame clones and is missing some. The profile shows hundreds of thousands of clones, more than 75% of them singletons. The sequenced sample consisted of peripheral blood. These receptors were taken from a middle-aged woman who had recovered from COVID-19. CDR3s include the opening cysteine and the closing phenylalanine or tryptophan. The D gene is left open where the match is weak. Clone size is shown for a subset of rows, as once, few, many or a class of expanded clone.

15	.	TRBJ2-1	TRBD2	TRBV10-2	TGCGCCAGCAGTGAGGGGCTAGCGGGAGTCAATGAGCAGTTCTTC	CASSEGLAGVNEQFF
13	once	TRBJ1-5	.	TRBV6-1	TGTGCCAGCAGCCCCCCGGGGGTTCAGCCCCAGCATTTT	CASSPPGVQPQHF
15	.	TRBJ2-7	.	TRBV10-1	TGCGCCAGGACACAATCGTTCAGGGAAACCTACGAGCAGTACTTC	CARTQSFRETYEQYF
15	.	TRBJ2-2	TRBD1	TRBV9	TGTGCCAGCAGCGTAGCAGGGGGCGCGGCCGGGGAGCTGTTTTTT	CASSVAGGAAGELFF
13	medium-sized	TRBJ2-7	.	TRBV19	TGTGCCAGTAGTATGACACCCACCTACGAGCAGTACTTC	CASSMTPTYEQYF
10	.	TRBJ1-1	.	TRBV14	TGTGCCAGCGGGCAGATTGAAGCTTTCTTT	CASGQIEAFF
14	.	TRBJ1-1	.	TRBV7-2	TGTGCCAGCAGCCCCCAGGGCAACTCTGGTGAAGCTTTCTTT	CASSPQGNSGEAFF
16	few	TRBJ2-7	TRBD2	TRBV13	TGTGCCAGCAGCACCGGGACTAGCGGGTACTCCTACGAGCAGTACTTC	CASSTGTSGYSYEQYF
15	.	TRBJ2-1	TRBD2	TRBV14	TGTGCCAGCAGCCAAGGGCTAGCGGGAGTCGATGAGCAGTTCTTC	CASSQGLAGVDEQFF
17	.	TRBJ2-5	.	TRBV30	TGTGCCTGGAGTGTTCCCTCCGGAGTGGGGGGGCGGGAGACCCAGTACTTC	CAWSVPSGVGGRETQYF
12	once	TRBJ2-1	.	TRBV29-1	TGCAGCGGGGGACGGGGGAGCAATGAGCAGTTCTTC	CSGGRGSNEQFF
15	few	TRBJ1-6	.	TRBV5-1	TGCGCCAGCAGTCCCCGCGCAGGTTGGAATTCACCCCTCCACTTT	CASSPRAGWNSPLHF
13	.	TRBJ2-5	.	TRBV7-9	TGTGCCAGCAGCTCCAGTTTGCAAGAGACCCAGTACTTC	CASSSSLQETQYF
13	.	TRBJ1-5	TRBD1	TRBV12-3/TRBV12-4	TGTGCCAGCAGTCTCAGGGGGCGAGAGTCCCAGCATTTT	CASSLRGRESQHF
13	.	TRBJ1-6	.	TRBV6-5	TGTGCCAGCAGCGCGGGTTCTGATTCACCCCTCCACTTT	CASSAGSDSPLHF
14	.	TRBJ2-3	TRBD1	TRBV6-4	TGTGCCAGCAGCGGACAGGGAGGTAGAGATACGCAGTATTTT	CASSGQGGRDTQYF
13	.	TRBJ1-2	.	TRBV11-2	TGTGCCAGCAGCTTAGGGCAGGGAGGAGGCTACACCTTC	CASSLGQGGGYTF
16	.	TRBJ2-1	TRBD1	TRBV24-1	TGTGCCACCAGTGGCCCGACAGGGGCCCTCTACAATGAGCAGTTCTTC	CATSGPTGALYNEQFF
13	.	TRBJ2-5	.	TRBV5-1	TGCGCCAGCAGGCGGGGACTTCAAGAGACCCAGTACTTC	CASRRGLQETQYF
14	.	TRBJ2-5	.	TRBV4-2	TGTGCCAGCAGCCAAGGGGTAGGGGGAGAGACCCAGTACTTC	CASSQGVGGETQYF